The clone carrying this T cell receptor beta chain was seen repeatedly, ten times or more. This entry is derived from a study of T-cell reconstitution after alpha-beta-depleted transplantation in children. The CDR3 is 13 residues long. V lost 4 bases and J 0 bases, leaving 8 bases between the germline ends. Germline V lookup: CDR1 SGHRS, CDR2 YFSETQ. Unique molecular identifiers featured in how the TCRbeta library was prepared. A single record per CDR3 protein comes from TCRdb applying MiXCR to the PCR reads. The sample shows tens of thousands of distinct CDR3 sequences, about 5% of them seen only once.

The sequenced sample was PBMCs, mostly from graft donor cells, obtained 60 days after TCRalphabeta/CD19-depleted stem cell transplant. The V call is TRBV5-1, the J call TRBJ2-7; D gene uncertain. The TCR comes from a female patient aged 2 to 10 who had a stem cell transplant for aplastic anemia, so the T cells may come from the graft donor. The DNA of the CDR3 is TGCGCCAGCAGCCGCCAGGACTCCTACGAGCAGTACTTC. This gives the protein CASSRQDSYEQYF.